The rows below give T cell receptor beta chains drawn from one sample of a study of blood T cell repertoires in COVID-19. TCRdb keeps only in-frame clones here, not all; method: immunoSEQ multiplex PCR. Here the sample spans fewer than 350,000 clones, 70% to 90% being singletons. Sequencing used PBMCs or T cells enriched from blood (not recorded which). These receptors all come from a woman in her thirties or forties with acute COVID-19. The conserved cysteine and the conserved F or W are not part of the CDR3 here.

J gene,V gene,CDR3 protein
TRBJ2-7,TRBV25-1,ATRQGGYEQY
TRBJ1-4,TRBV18,ASSLEDSRNEKLF
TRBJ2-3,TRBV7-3,ASSSLSAGGLDTQY
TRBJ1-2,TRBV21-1,ASSLPEALYGYT
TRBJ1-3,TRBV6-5,ASSTDYGNTIY
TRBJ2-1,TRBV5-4,ASSALAGTTYNEQF
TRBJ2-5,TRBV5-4,ASSLDLAGGIETQY
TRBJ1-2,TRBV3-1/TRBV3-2,ASSPQGSNYGYT
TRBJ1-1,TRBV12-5,ASGLGGQGEAF
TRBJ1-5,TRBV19,ASSDGQGTVQPQH
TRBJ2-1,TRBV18,ASSPLERRVAYNEQF
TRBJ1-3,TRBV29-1,SALKGNTIY
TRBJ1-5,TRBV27,ASSLSPNQPQH
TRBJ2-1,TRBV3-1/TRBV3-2,ASSHQGANEQF
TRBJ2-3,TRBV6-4,ASSERGGLKPTDTQY
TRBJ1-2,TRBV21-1,ASSNLGAESNYGYT
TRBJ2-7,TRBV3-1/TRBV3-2,ASSHVLAGGREQY
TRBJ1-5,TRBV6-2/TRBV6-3,ASSQRGHNSNQPQH
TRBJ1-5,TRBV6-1,ASSEKSDFGLWPQH
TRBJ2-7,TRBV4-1,ASSHDDWPLGYHGIPLGEQY
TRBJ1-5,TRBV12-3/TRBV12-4,ASSYDRQPQH
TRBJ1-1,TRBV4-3,ASSQERGANTEAF
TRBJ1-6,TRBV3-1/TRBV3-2,ASSGQGMIGSPLH
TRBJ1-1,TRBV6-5,ASRGTGITEAF
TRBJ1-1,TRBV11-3,ASSRDRRTEAF
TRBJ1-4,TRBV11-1,ASSSGFREKLF
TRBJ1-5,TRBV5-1,ASSIGQGNQPQH
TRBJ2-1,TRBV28,ASSPWTSGGYNEQF
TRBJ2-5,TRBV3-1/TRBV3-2,ASSYHPTIQETQY
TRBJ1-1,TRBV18,ASQINSQGEAF
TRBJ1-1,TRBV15,ATRPTGGAAMNTEAF
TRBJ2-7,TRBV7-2,ASSLRLAGYEQY
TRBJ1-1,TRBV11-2,ASSLEVIANTEAF
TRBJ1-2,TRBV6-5,ASSYEDRGYGYT
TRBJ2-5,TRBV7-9,ASSFTSNYQETQY
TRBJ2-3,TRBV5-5,ASGLQGALTDTQY
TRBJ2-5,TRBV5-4,ASSYKSGKGVETQY
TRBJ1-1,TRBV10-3,AISRTVNTEAF
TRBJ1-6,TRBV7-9,ASSLDGDMHSPLH
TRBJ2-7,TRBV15,ATSRGYGMGRGSYEQY
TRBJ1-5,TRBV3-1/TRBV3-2,ASSHGQMYSNQPQH
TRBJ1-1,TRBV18,ASSPPGTGARYTEAF
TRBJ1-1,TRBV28,ASSLSSMNTEAF
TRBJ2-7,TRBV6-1,ASSEGTSGIYEQY
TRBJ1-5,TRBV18,ASSPLRGGQPQH
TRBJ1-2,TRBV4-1,ASSQGTGPYGYT
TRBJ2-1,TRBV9,ASSRLAGGFGEQF
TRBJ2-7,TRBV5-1,ASSLAWAGLEQY